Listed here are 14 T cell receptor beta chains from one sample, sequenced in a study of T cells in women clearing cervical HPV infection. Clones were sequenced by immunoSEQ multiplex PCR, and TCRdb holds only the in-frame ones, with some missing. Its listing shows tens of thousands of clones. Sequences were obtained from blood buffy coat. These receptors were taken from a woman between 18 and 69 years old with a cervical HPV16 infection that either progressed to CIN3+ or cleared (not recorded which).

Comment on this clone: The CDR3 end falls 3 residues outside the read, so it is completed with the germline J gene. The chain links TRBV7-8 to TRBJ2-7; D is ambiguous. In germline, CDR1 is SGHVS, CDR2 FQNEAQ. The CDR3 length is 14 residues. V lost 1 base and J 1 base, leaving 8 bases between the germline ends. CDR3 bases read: TGTGCCAGCAGCTTAGGAGCCATTTCCTACGAG. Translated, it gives CASSLGAISYE. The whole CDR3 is CASSLGAISYEQYF. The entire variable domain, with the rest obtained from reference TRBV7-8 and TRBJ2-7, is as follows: GAGVSQSPRYKVAKRGQDVALRCDPISGHVSLFWYQQALGQGPEFLTYFQNEAQLDKSGLPSDRFFAERPEGSVSTLKIQRTQQEDSAVYLCASSLGAISYEQYFGPGTRLTVT.

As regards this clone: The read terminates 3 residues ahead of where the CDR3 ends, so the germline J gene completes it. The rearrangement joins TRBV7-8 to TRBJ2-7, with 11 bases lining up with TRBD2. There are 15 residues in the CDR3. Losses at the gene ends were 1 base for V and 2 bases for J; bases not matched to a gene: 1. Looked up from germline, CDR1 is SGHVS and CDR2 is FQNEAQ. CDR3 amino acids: CASSLGGLAAYEQYF. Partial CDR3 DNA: TGTGCCAGCAGCTTAGGGGGACTAGCGGCCTACGAG. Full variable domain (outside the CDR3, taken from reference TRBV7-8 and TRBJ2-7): GAGVSQSPRYKVAKRGQDVALRCDPISGHVSLFWYQQALGQGPEFLTYFQNEAQLDKSGLPSDRFFAERPEGSVSTLKIQRTQQEDSAVYLCASSLGGLAAYEQYFGPGTRLTVT.

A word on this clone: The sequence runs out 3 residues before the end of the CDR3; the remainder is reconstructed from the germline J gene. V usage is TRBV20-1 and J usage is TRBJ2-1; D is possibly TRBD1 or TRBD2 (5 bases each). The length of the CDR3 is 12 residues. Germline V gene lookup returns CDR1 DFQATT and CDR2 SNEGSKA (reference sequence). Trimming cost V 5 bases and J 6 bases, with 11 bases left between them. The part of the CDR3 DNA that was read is TGCAGTGCTGAAAGGGGAGCCAATGAG. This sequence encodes CSAERGANE. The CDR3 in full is CSAERGANEQFF.

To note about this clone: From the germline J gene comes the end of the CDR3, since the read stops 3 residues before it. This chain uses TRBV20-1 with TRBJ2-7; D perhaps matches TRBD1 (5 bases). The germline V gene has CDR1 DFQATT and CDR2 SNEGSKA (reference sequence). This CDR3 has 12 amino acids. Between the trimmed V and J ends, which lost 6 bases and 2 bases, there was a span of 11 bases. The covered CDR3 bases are TGCAGTGCCCTGGTAGGGGCCTACGAG. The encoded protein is CSALVGAYE. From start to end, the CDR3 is CSALVGAYEQYF.

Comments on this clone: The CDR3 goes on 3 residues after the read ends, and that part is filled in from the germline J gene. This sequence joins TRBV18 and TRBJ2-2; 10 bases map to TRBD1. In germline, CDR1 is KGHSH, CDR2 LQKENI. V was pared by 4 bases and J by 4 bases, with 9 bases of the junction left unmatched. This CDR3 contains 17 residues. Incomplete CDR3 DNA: TGTGCCAGCTCACGTTCCGGGACAGGGGCTCTCACCGGGGAG. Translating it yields CASSRSGTGALTGE. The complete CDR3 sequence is CASSRSGTGALTGELFF.

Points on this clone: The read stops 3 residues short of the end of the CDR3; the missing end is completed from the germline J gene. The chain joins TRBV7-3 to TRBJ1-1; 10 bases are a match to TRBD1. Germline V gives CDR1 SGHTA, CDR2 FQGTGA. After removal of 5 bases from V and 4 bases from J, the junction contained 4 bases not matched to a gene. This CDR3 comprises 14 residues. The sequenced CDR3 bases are TGTGCCAGCAGCCTCGGGACAGGGGCCACTGAA. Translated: CASSLGTGATE. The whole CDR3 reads CASSLGTGATEAFF.

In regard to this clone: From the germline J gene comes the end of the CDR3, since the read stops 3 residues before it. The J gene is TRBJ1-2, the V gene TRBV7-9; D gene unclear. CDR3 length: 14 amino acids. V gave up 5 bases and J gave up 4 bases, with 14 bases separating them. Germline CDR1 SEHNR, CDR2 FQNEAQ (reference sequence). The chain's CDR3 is CASSPRATPYGYTF. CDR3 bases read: TGTGCCAGCAGCCCCCGAGCAACCCCCTATGGC.

CDR3 bases read: TGTGCCAGCAGTTCGGTGAGGGGGTCTGAA. Translating it yields CASSSVRGSE. The CDR3 in full is CASSSVRGSEAFF. This sequence joins TRBV27 and TRBJ1-1; maybe TRBD1 (6 bases). The read is 3 residues too short to cover the CDR3 end, so that end is filled in from the germline J gene. Trimming pared 4 bases from V and 6 bases from J, leaving 12 bases between. There are 13 residues in the CDR3. CDR1 and CDR2 from the germline V gene are MNHEY and SMNVEV (reference sequence).

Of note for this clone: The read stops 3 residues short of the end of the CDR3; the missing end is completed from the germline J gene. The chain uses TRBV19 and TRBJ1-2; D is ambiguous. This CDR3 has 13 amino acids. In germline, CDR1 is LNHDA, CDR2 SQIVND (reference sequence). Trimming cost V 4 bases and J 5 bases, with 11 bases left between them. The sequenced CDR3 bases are TGTGCCAGTAGTACCGCACGGCGGTATGGC. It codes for CASSTARRYG. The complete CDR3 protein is CASSTARRYGYTF.

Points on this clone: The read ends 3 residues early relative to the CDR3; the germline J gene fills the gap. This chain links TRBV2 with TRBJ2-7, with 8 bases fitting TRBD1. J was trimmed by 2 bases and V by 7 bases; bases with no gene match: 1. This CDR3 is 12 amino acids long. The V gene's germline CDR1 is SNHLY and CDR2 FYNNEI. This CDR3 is CASIRGPYEQYF. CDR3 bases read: TGTGCCAGCATCAGGGGGCCCTACGAG.

CDR3 DNA (partial): TGTGCCAGCAGTGAGGCCGCAGGGAACTATGGC. It encodes CASSEAAGNYG. The complete CDR3 reads CASSEAAGNYGYTF. The J gene is TRBJ1-2, the V gene TRBV6-1; perhaps TRBD1 as D (5 bases). The CDR3 is cut off 3 residues early in the read; its end comes from the germline J gene. The germline gives CDR1 MNHNS, CDR2 SASEGT. Trimming cost V 3 bases and J 2 bases, with 10 bases left between them. CDR3 length: 14 amino acids.

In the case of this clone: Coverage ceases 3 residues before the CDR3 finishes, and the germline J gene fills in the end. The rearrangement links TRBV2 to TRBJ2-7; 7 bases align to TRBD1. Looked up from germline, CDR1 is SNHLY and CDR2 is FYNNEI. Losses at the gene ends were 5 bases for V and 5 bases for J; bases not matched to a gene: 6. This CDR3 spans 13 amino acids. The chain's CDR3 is CASSPDRAHEQYF. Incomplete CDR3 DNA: TGTGCCAGCAGTCCTGACAGGGCCCACGAG.

Partial CDR3 DNA: TGCGCCAGCAGTGAGGGGGGACTAGCTAACGAG. This gives the protein CASSEGGLANE. The full-length CDR3 reads as CASSEGGLANEQYF. The V and J genes are TRBV10-1 and TRBJ2-7; 9 bases are shared with TRBD2. The read gets to within 3 residues of the CDR3 end, and the germline J gene fills in the rest. The junction had 4 bases not matched to a gene; V was cut back by 2 bases and J by 5 bases. This CDR3 is 14 amino acids long. Germline CDR1 and CDR2: WNHNN and SYGVQD (reference sequence).

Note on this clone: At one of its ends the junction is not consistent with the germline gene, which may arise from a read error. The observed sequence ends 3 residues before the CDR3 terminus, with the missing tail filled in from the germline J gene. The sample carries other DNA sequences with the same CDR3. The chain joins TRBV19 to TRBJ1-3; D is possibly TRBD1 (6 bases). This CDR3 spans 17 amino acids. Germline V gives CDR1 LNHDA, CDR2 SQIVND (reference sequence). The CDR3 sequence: CASSRNQGTRSGNTIYF. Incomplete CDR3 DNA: TGTGCCAGTAGCCGAAACCAGGGGACACGCTCTGGAAACACG.